This passage covers 23 T cell receptor beta chains from one sample sequenced in a study of blood T cells in healthy people across ages. Through a sample-barcoded 5' primer and a J-beta primer mix, a second PCR was run for 7 to 11 cycles. TCRdb re-called the 5' RACE reads with MiXCR, one entry per CDR3 protein. Altogether some 900,000 distinct CDR3 sequences are present, more than 25% being singletons, with the ten largest covering approximately 15%. Sequencing used blood. These receptors were taken from a woman aged 80 or over in good health.

This clonotype was seen only a few times. The rearrangement joins TRBV30 to TRBJ1-1; unclear D gene. V lost 3 bases to trimming and J lost 4 bases, with 6 bases between them. This CDR3 spans 11 amino acids. Looked up from germline, CDR1 is GTSNPN and CDR2 is SVGIG (reference sequence). CDR3 coding DNA: TGTGCCTGGAGCCGATTCACTGAAGCTTTCTTT. It translates to CAWSRFTEAFF.

Ten or more counts support this clonotype. The gene calls are TRBV20-1 and TRBJ1-6; TRBD1 is a possible D gene (5 bases). The CDR3 has 13 amino acids. Trimming removed 4 bases at V and 4 bases at J, with 8 bases between. Per the germline V gene, CDR1 is DFQATT and CDR2 is SNEGSKA (reference sequence). The CDR3: CSATRQYNSPLHF. The CDR3 DNA is TGCAGTGCTACCCGACAGTATAATTCACCCCTCCACTTT.

This clonotype was detected many times. This chain uses TRBV7-9 with TRBJ1-2; D gene unclear. The CDR3 length is 14 residues. Germline loops: CDR1 SEHNR, CDR2 FQNEAQ (reference sequence). Trimming took 5 bases from V and 3 from J, leaving 13 bases between them. The CDR3 sequence: CASSNRADDYGYTF. In DNA form, the CDR3 reads TGTGCCAGCAGCAACCGGGCCGACGACTATGGCTACACCTTC.

This clonotype was counted many times. This chain joins TRBV7-2 and TRBJ2-5; D not resolved. Looked up from germline, CDR1 is SGHTA and CDR2 is FQGNSA. CDR3 length: 14 residues. Trimming took off 3 bases at V and 1 base at J, with 9 bases between the two ends. The chain's CDR3 is CASSFSAAQETQYF. The CDR3 bases are TGTGCCAGCAGCTTCTCGGCGGCCCAAGAGACCCAGTACTTC.

This clonotype was recorded at least ten times. The chain uses TRBV2 and TRBJ1-2; no reliable D call. The CDR3 runs 12 residues. Germline V CDR1 and CDR2: SNHLY, FYNNEI. V was cut by 2 bases and J by 5 bases, with 6 bases left in between. In nucleotides, the CDR3 is TGTGCCAGCAGTGAAAGGACGTATGGCTACACCTTC. This translates into CASSERTYGYTF.

As concerns this clonotype: Since a much larger clone is just one base distant, this may be a read error. The chain links TRBV24-1 to TRBJ2-7; D is unresolved. Germline values: CDR1 KGHDR, CDR2 SFDVKD. V dropped 2 bases and J dropped 7 bases, with 5 bases sitting between them. CDR3 length: 11 residues. CDR3: CATSDYNEQYF. The CDR3 nucleotides are TGTGCCACCAGTGATTACAATGAGCAGTACTTC.

There are many counts of this clonotype. Written as DNA, the CDR3 is TGTGCCAGCAGGAGGGACCGCTTTCCGTTCTTC. This encodes CASRRDRFPFF. The chain is built from TRBV12-3 or TRBV12-4 and TRBJ2-1; D may match TRBD1 or TRBD2 (5 bases each). V was shortened by 6 bases and J by 15 bases, with 15 bases between the two germline ends. The CDR3 loop spans 11 amino acids.

The table lists this clonotype with many counts. CDR3 protein: CASRGLTYEQYF. The CDR3 region has the DNA TGTGCCAGCAGAGGGTTGACCTACGAGCAGTACTTC. This rearrangement joins TRBV27 to TRBJ2-7; D gene unclear. V was cut by 6 bases and J by 2 bases, with 8 bases left in between. This CDR3 region has 12 residues. CDR1 is MNHEY and CDR2 is SMNVEV in the germline V gene (reference sequence).

There are a few counts of this clonotype. A much larger clone sits a single nucleotide away, making a read error possible. The chain employs TRBV12-3 or TRBV12-4 and TRBJ2-1; D is perhaps TRBD2 (5 bases). The CDR3 consists of 13 residues. Trimming cost V 8 bases and J 6 bases, with 14 bases left between them. Written as DNA, the CDR3 is TGTGCCAGCCGTACGGGAACCTGCAATGAGCAGTTCTTC. Protein sequence: CASRTGTCNEQFF.

This clonotype was seen only a few times. This rearrangement joins TRBV27 to TRBJ1-1; unclear D gene. Trimming cost V 2 bases and J 7 bases, with 14 bases left between them. The germline CDR1 and CDR2 sequences are MNHEY and SMNVEV (reference sequence). The CDR3 is 14 amino acids. This CDR3 is CASSLTESTGEAFF. The CDR3 DNA follows: TGTGCCAGCAGTTTAACAGAGTCAACGGGTGAAGCTTTCTTT.

This clonotype turned up a few times. The chain employs TRBV6-1 and TRBJ1-2; 10 nucleotides align to TRBD1. The CDR3 covers 14 residues. Germline CDR1 and CDR2: MNHNS and SASEGT. V shed 4 bases and J 4 bases; nucleotides not matched to a gene: 3. The CDR3: CASSGGQGIYGYTF. The CDR3 DNA follows: TGTGCCAGCAGTGGGGGACAGGGGATCTATGGCTACACCTTC.

In this sample, this clonotype turned up many times. The V gene is TRBV4-3, the J gene TRBJ2-1, with D tentatively TRBD1 or TRBD2 (6 bases each). The CDR3 extends over 16 amino acids. Germline CDR1 is LGHNA and CDR2 is YSLEER. V was trimmed by 0 bases and J by 6 bases, leaving 15 bases between them. The CDR3: CASSQDSGAIPNEQFF. CDR3 bases: TGCGCCAGCAGCCAAGATTCGGGGGCCATCCCCAATGAGCAGTTCTTC.

This clonotype was detected only a few times. A much larger clone is a single base away; this may be a read error. The chain links TRBV7-9 to TRBJ2-5, with a tentative D call TRBD1 (6 bases). CDR3 length equals 13 residues. The germline V gene has CDR1 SEHNR and CDR2 FQNEAQ (reference sequence). V shed 2 bases and J shed 11 bases, with 15 bases lying between them. CDR3 loop: CASSLTRGDEQYF. The CDR3 nucleotides read TGTGCCAGCAGCTTAACCAGGGGTGATGAGCAGTACTTC.

This clonotype was recorded at least ten times. V is TRBV6-1 and J is TRBJ2-7; no firm D call. The CDR3 consists of 15 residues. V lost 8 bases, J lost 6 bases, and 23 bases lay in between. Per germline, CDR1 MNHNS and CDR2 SASEGT. CDR3 sequence (DNA): TGTGCCAGCCACTCTGTTGGGCCCATCCCGGTCGAGCAGTACTTC. It is translated as CASHSVGPIPVEQYF.

The table lists this clonotype with many counts. This chain joins TRBV6-1 and TRBJ2-6; D gene unclear. V was shortened by 6 bases and J by 1 base, with 7 bases between the two germline ends. The CDR3 totals 14 residues. Looked up from germline, CDR1 is MNHNS and CDR2 is SASEGT. Here the CDR3 reads CASRQISGANVLTF. For the CDR3, the DNA is TGTGCCAGCAGGCAAATTTCTGGGGCCAACGTCCTGACTTTC.

Note on this clonotype: A much larger clone differs from this one at a single base, so this may be a read error. The CDR3 DNA reads TGTGCCAGCAGTGAACAGGGTAAAAGATATGGCTGCACCTTC. It encodes CASSEQGKRYGCTF. The chain recombines TRBV25-1 with TRBJ1-2; D is perhaps TRBD1 (5 bases). The germline gives CDR1 MGHDK, CDR2 SYGVNS. The CDR3 has 14 residues.

This clonotype was seen many times. The chain links TRBV9 to TRBJ1-5; TRBD1 matches at 7 bases. Germline CDR1 is SGDLS and CDR2 is YYNGEE. V was clipped by 3 bases and J by 3 bases; unmatched bases: 3. This CDR3 region has 14 residues. The CDR3 DNA sequence: TGTGCCAGCAGCGAAGGGACAGTCAATCAGCCCCAGCATTTT. Its translation is CASSEGTVNQPQHF.

This chain connects TRBV6-6 to TRBJ1-1; unclear D gene. Germline V gene sequence: CDR1 MNHNY, CDR2 SVGAGI (reference sequence). V lost 2 bases and J lost 0, with 7 bases in between. The CDR3 has 14 amino acids. Here the CDR3 DNA reads TGTGCCAGCAGTTACGGCGACCTGAACACTGAAGCTTTCTTT. Amino acid sequence: CASSYGDLNTEAFF.

The chain links TRBV5-1 to TRBJ1-5, with 7 positions matching TRBD1. V lost 4 bases, J lost 0 bases, and 7 bases stayed unmatched. Germline assignment: CDR1 SGHRS and CDR2 YFSETQ. This CDR3 comprises 16 residues. Here the CDR3 reads CASSPQGVGSNQPQHF. For the CDR3, the DNA is TGCGCCAGCAGCCCTCAGGGGGTGGGTAGCAATCAGCCCCAGCATTTT.

The chain combines TRBV20-1 with TRBJ2-1, with D possibly TRBD2 on 6 matching bases. CDR1 is DFQATT, CDR2 SNEGSKA, per germline (reference sequence). The CDR3 sequence is 12 residues long. Trimming stripped 7 bases from V and 12 bases from J, with 19 bases between. In DNA, the CDR3 is TGCAGTGTGCCTACCGGGCGGGGAGGGCAGTTCTTC. Translating gives CSVPTGRGGQFF.

The sample holds a few counts of this clonotype. The J gene is TRBJ1-2, the V gene TRBV5-1; a weak D match, TRBD1 (6 bases). V gave up 3 bases and J gave up 3 bases, with 15 bases separating them. CDR1 SGHRS and CDR2 YFSETQ come from the germline V gene. The CDR3 loop spans 15 amino acids. The CDR3 protein is CASSWAPGGDYGYTF. The CDR3, as DNA: TGCGCCAGCAGCTGGGCCCCGGGGGGCGACTATGGCTACACCTTC.

To note about this clonotype: A much larger clone differs from this one at a single base, so this may be a read error. Here the CDR3 reads CASSVDGGPKETQYF. In DNA form, the CDR3 reads TGTGCCAGCAGCGTAGATGGCGGTCCGAAAGAGACCCAGTACTTC. The chain employs TRBV9 and TRBJ2-5; D remains ambiguous. Per germline, CDR1 SGDLS and CDR2 YYNGEE. Trimming pared 0 bases from V and 3 bases from J, leaving 12 bases between. The CDR3 loop spans 15 amino acids.

The genes are TRBV12-3 or TRBV12-4 and TRBJ2-5; 7 bases map to TRBD2. This CDR3 region has 14 residues. V lost 7 bases and J lost 0; bases outside the gene matches: 5. Written as DNA, the CDR3 is TGTGCCAGCAAGCCCGGGGGGTACCAAGAGACCCAGTACTTC. Its translation is CASKPGGYQETQYF.